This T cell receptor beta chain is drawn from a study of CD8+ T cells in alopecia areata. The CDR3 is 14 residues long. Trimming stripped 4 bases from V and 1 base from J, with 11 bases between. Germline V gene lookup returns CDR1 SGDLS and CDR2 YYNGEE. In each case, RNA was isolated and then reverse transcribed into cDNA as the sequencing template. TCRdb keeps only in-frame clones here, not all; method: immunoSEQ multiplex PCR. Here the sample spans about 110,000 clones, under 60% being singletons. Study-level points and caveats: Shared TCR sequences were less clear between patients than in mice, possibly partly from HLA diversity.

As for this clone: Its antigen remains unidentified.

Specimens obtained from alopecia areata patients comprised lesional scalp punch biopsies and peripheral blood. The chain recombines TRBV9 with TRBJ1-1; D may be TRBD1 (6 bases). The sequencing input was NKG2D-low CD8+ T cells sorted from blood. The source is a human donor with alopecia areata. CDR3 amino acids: CASSSPQGNTEAFF. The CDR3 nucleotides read TGTGCCAGCAGCTCACCACAGGGGAACACTGAAGCTTTCTTT.